This paragraph covers one T cell receptor (beta chain) sequence. Some clones are missing from TCRdb's copy, which holds only in-frame ones; the method was immunoSEQ multiplex PCR. This repertoire shows 75,000 to 95,000 clones, approximately 93% found once; its top ten account for about 1.5%. The data were obtained in a study of control samples from healthy donors and cancer patients. This CDR3 spans 14 amino acids. The receptor was isolated from a woman younger than 45 in good health. The sample was blood. The chain combines TRBV21-1 with TRBJ1-2; the table's TRBD1 call for D was not verified on the DNA. TRBV21-1 is a pseudogene segment. The CDR3 reads CASIQAGCNYGYTF. The CDR3 bases are TGTGCCAGCATTCAGGCAGGGTGTAACTATGGCTACACCTTC.